This TCR beta chain was sequenced during a study of T cell repertoires in cytomegalovirus infection. Overall study: It was recently identified HLA-C-restricted and well-studied HLA-B-restricted CMV epitopes that the study used. It was the public TCR beta signatures that indicated both CMV infection and matching HLA type.

As concerns this clonotype: Its target is unknown.

MiXCR, run by TCRdb on the reads, gives a single entry per CDR3 protein. This sample yields about 570,000 distinct CDR3 sequences, of which 40% are seen a single time; 48% belongs to the top ten. Study results and limitations: The ex vivo response was dominated by HLA-C-restricted CMV-specific TCR beta clonotypes. Of the TCR beta families, the public ones yielded a cumulative frequency that identified carriers of CMV plus the relevant HLA.

After removal of 5 bases from V and 14 bases from J, the junction contained 5 bases not matched to a gene. The germline V gene has CDR1 SGHAT and CDR2 FQNNGV. The CDR3 consists of 13 residues. The chain links TRBV11-2 to TRBJ2-1; the match to TRBD2 covers 14 bases. This TCR came from a human donor in good health (CMV status not recorded). Some clones in this sample may be carry-over from other donors' samples. The starting material was cultured PBMCs, obtained from culture after CMV antigen stimulation. Here the CDR3 DNA reads TGTGCCAGCAGCCCGACTAGCGGGGGGGCAAAGTTCTTC. As protein: CASSPTSGGAKFF.